One sample yielded the 11 T cell receptor beta chains listed below, sequenced in a study of identifying expanded T cells in peripheral blood. The assay was immunoSEQ multiplex PCR, and TCRdb's table has in-frame clones only and misses some. The repertoire holds around 90,000 clones, with approximately 89% as singletons. Material for sequencing was blood. Receptors originate from a person between 18 and 75 years old in good health.

This chain connects TRBV5-6 to TRBJ2-3; 11 nucleotides match TRBD2. V lost 1 base, J lost 6 bases, and 10 bases stayed unmatched. CDR1 and CDR2 (germline): SGHDT, YYEEEE. The CDR3 length is 17 residues. The CDR3, as DNA: TGTGCCAGCAGCTTGAGGCCTAGCGGGAGGAGTTTCGATACGCAGTATTTT. Amino acid sequence: CASSLRPSGRSFDTQYF.

The chain joins TRBV14 to TRBJ2-3; D remains unclear. V was cut by 2 bases and J by 4 bases, with 10 bases left in between. Germline V gives CDR1 SGHDN, CDR2 FVKESK. The CDR3 is 14 residues long. The CDR3: CASSQTLGADTQYF. In DNA form, the CDR3 reads TGTGCCAGCAGCCAAACGCTCGGTGCAGATACGCAGTATTTT.

About this clone: A much larger clone differs by one base, so this may be a read error. Distinct nucleotide sequences in the sample also encode this CDR3. V gene TRBV7-3 combines with J gene TRBJ2-1; D is perhaps TRBD1 (7 bases). With 6 bases removed from V and 12 bases from J, the gap between germline ends came to 15 bases. The CDR3 is made up of 12 amino acids. Germline loops: CDR1 SGHTA, CDR2 FQGTGA. The CDR3 sequence: CASSLGGGGQFF. The CDR3 nucleotides are TGTGCCAGCAGTTTAGGAGGGGGCGGGCAGTTCTTC. Full variable domain (outside the CDR3, taken from reference TRBV7-3 and TRBJ2-1): GAGVSQTPSNKVTEKGKYVELRCDPISGHTALYWYRQSLGQGPEFLIYFQGTGAADDSGLPNDRFFAVRPEGSVSTLKIQRTERGDSAVYLCASSLGGGGQFFGPGTRLTVL.

The gene calls are TRBV11-1 and TRBJ2-1, with 9 positions matching TRBD1. This CDR3 spans 15 amino acids. Germline V gives CDR1 SGHAT, CDR2 FQDESV (reference sequence). Germline trimming cut 7 bases from V and 9 bases from J; bases unmatched to any gene: 13. The CDR3 loop is CASTLYRGPGAEQFF. CDR3 DNA sequence: TGTGCCAGCACCCTCTACAGGGGGCCGGGGGCTGAGCAGTTCTTC. Filled out from reference TRBV11-1 and TRBJ2-1, the complete variable domain reads EAEVAQSPRYKITEKSQAVAFWCDPISGHATLYWYRQILGQGPELLVQFQDESVVDDSQLPKDRFSAERLKGVDSTLKIQPAELGDSAMYLCASTLYRGPGAEQFFGPGTRLTVL.

The chain has TRBV6-5 and TRBJ2-1; a possible D gene is TRBD2 (5 bases). V gave up 4 bases and J gave up 4 bases, with 14 bases separating them. Germline V gene sequence: CDR1 MNHEY, CDR2 SVGAGI. The CDR3 totals 15 residues. The CDR3 nucleotides read TGTGCCAGCAGTTCATGGCGACTACTATACAATGAGCAGTTCTTC. Protein sequence: CASSSWRLLYNEQFF.

This clone occurred a few times. This chain connects TRBV18 to TRBJ2-1; D is ambiguous. V lost 6 bases, J lost 7 bases, and 7 bases lay in between. The CDR3 consists of 11 residues. Looked up from germline, CDR1 is KGHSH and CDR2 is LQKENI. CDR3 nucleotides: TGTGCCAGCTCGGAAAGGAATGAGCAGTTCTTC. This gives the protein CASSERNEQFF.

This clone has more than one count but fewer than ten. The chain is built from TRBV5-1 and TRBJ2-1; D is possibly TRBD2 (6 bases). Germline CDR1 and CDR2: SGHRS and YFSETQ. V dropped 0 bases and J dropped 1 base, with 11 bases sitting between them. The CDR3 extends over 16 amino acids. DNA of the CDR3: TGCGCCAGCAGCTTGGTGTCCGGGAGTTCCTACAATGAGCAGTTCTTC. This sequence encodes CASSLVSGSSYNEQFF. The whole variable domain, filled in from reference TRBV5-1 and TRBJ2-1, reads KAGVTQTPRYLIKTRGQQVTLSCSPISGHRSVSWYQQTPGQGLQFLFEYFSETQRNKGNFPGRFSGRQFSNSRSEMNVSTLELGDSALYLCASSLVSGSSYNEQFFGPGTRLTVL.

Only a few counts were recorded for this clone. This chain uses TRBV4-1 with TRBJ2-2; 9 positions match TRBD2. V dropped 2 bases and J dropped 9; count of bases not matched to a gene: 4. Looked up from germline, CDR1 is MGHRA and CDR2 is YSYEKL. The length of the CDR3 is 14 residues. The CDR3 here is CASSQLGLARELFF. CDR3 nucleotides: TGCGCCAGCAGCCAACTGGGACTAGCAAGGGAGCTGTTTTTT.

The rearrangement uses TRBV28 and TRBJ1-6; D unresolved. V lost 3 bases and J 4 bases, leaving 4 bases between the germline ends. Per the germline V gene, CDR1 is MDHEN and CDR2 is SYDVKM. The CDR3 has 13 amino acids. This CDR3 reads CASSFQYNSPLHF. In DNA, the CDR3 is TGTGCCAGCAGTTTCCAATATAATTCACCCCTCCACTTT.

The genes are TRBV6-4 and TRBJ2-3; TRBD2 aligns across 15 bases. This CDR3 is built from 18 residues. J gave up 5 bases and V 2 bases, and 8 bases lay outside the gene matches. Germline loops: CDR1 MRHNA, CDR2 SNTAGT. The chain's CDR3 is CASSDEWTSGGARDTQYF. The CDR3 region has the DNA TGTGCCAGCAGTGACGAATGGACTAGCGGGGGGGCCCGAGATACGCAGTATTTT.

In this sample, this clone turned up once. This chain links TRBV7-3 with TRBJ2-4; D unresolved. V was trimmed by 5 bases and J by 3 bases, leaving 14 bases between them. Germline loops: CDR1 SGHTA, CDR2 FQGTGA. There are 15 residues in the CDR3. Here the CDR3 DNA reads TGTGCCAGCAGCCCCAACGGGCCGGGCAAAAACATTCAGTACTTC. Protein sequence: CASSPNGPGKNIQYF.